This T cell receptor beta chain was recovered during a study of shared clonotypes between healthy human individuals. The study, taken as a whole, reports: Few donors restricted represented genetic and exposure-history diversity.

Note on this clone: No antigen is known for it.

Germline CDR1 reads SEHNR; CDR2 reads FQNEAQ (reference sequence). This CDR3 spans 17 amino acids. The V and J ends lost 5 bases and 12 bases, in that order; junction bases with no gene match: 18. A split of CD4+ cells into CD45RA+ naive and CD45RA-negative memory subsets was performed. The repertoire was sequenced with immunoSEQ multiplex PCR; TCRdb's copy has only in-frame clones and lacks some. The profile shows around 720,000 clones, around 78% of them singletons. Sequences were obtained from memory CD4+ T cells sorted from blood. Regarding subset: CD45RA-negative fraction. This receptor was obtained from a woman between 25 and 40 years old in good health. The chain joins TRBV7-9 to TRBJ2-1; 11 nucleotides line up with TRBD2. The DNA of the CDR3 is TGTGCCAGCAGCCCCTACCCCGCTAGCGGGAGGTCCGCGGGGCAGTTCTTC. This sequence encodes CASSPYPASGRSAGQFF.